Following are 27 T cell receptor beta chains from one sample sequenced in a study of CD8 T cells in Susac syndrome. Roughly 0.45 to 1 ug RNA was reverse transcribed with random hexamers. TCRdb re-analysed the immunoSEQ multiplex PCR reads in MiXCR, keeping a single row per CDR3 protein. Of about 200,000 distinct CDR3 sequences in the sample, approximately 94% were seen once. Sequenced input: CD4+ T cells from PBMCs. The receptors were gathered from a human donor with multiple sclerosis.

This clonotype appeared once. V is TRBV5-6 and J is TRBJ2-3; possibly TRBD2 for D (5 bases). V was trimmed by 9 bases and J by 6 bases, leaving 20 bases between them. Looked up from germline, CDR1 is SGHDT and CDR2 is YYEEEE. This CDR3 comprises 14 residues. The CDR3 reads CATAGKGYDDTQYF. For the CDR3, the DNA is TGTGCCACCGCGGGCAAGGGCTACGATGATACGCAGTATTTT.

The chain recombines TRBV12-3 or TRBV12-4 with TRBJ2-2; D possibly corresponds to TRBD2 (5 bases). This CDR3 spans 14 amino acids. Trimming left V 3 bases short and J 6 bases short, with 11 bases between. CDR3 nucleotide sequence: TGTGCCAGCAGTTTTTTCCGGCGGGCCGGGGAGCTGTTTTTT. It specifies CASSFFRRAGELFF.

The V gene is TRBV12-3 or TRBV12-4, the J gene TRBJ2-1, with 10 nucleotides matching TRBD2. The CDR3 has 15 residues. V was pared by 6 bases and J by 9 bases, with 11 bases of the junction left unmatched. CDR3 sequence reads: CASRPSGGHSGEQFF. The DNA for the CDR3 is TGTGCCAGCAGGCCTAGCGGGGGCCACTCTGGTGAGCAGTTCTTC.

V gene TRBV19 combines with J gene TRBJ2-3, with 9 bases aligning to TRBD1. The CDR3 consists of 14 residues. V was clipped by 3 bases and J by 4 bases; unmatched bases: 2. The V gene's germline CDR1 is LNHDA and CDR2 SQIVND (reference sequence). Here the CDR3 DNA reads TGTGCCAGTAGTATGGGACAGGGCCCAGATACGCAGTATTTT. Its translation is CASSMGQGPDTQYF. The variable domain in full, completed from reference TRBV19 and TRBJ2-3, reads DGGITQSPKYLFRKEGQNVTLSCEQNLNHDAMYWYRQDPGQGLRLIYYSQIVNDFQKGDIAEGYSVSREKKESFPLTVTSAQKNPTAFYLCASSMGQGPDTQYFGPGTRLTVL.

This chain links TRBV14 with TRBJ2-6, with unresolved D. Trimming took off 6 bases at V and 0 bases at J, with 9 bases between the two ends. This CDR3 region has 15 residues. Germline V lookup: CDR1 SGHDN, CDR2 FVKESK. The CDR3 DNA is TGTGCCAGCAGAAGAGGTTCCTCTGGGGCCAACGTCCTGACTTTC. This sequence encodes CASRRGSSGANVLTF. Using reference TRBV14 and TRBJ2-6 for the parts outside the CDR3, the full variable domain is EAGVTQFPSHSVIEKGQTVTLRCDPISGHDNLYWYRRVMGKEIKFLLHFVKESKQDESGMPNNRFLAERTGGTYSTLKVQPAELEDSGVYFCASRRGSSGANVLTFGAGSRLTVL.

The chain has TRBV5-1 and TRBJ2-3; no clear D. Germline V gene lookup returns CDR1 SGHRS and CDR2 YFSETQ. V was shortened by 4 bases and J by 5 bases, with 8 bases between the two germline ends. This CDR3 comprises 12 residues. The CDR3 here is CASSPQIDTQYF. The CDR3 DNA follows: TGCGCCAGCAGCCCTCAGATAGATACGCAGTATTTT.

The chain recombines TRBV20-1 with TRBJ1-1, with TRBD1 as a possible D gene (6 bases). From germline, CDR1 is DFQATT and CDR2 SNEGSKA (reference sequence). The CDR3 length is 13 residues. The V and J ends lost 6 bases and 3 bases respectively, with 14 bases between them. The CDR3: CSARGQRDTEAFF. The CDR3 coding sequence is TGCAGTGCCCGCGGACAGAGGGACACTGAAGCTTTCTTT.

This rearrangement joins TRBV30 to TRBJ1-5, with a weak D call TRBD1 (5 bases). The CDR3 sequence is 14 residues long. Trimming cost V 1 base and J 6 bases, with 13 bases left between them. Germline values: CDR1 GTSNPN, CDR2 SVGIG (reference sequence). As DNA, the CDR3 is TGTGCCTGGAGTGGAGGGGATCAGGGTCAGCCCCAGCATTTT. It yields the protein CAWSGGDQGQPQHF.

The rearrangement links TRBV5-6 to TRBJ1-1; the D is unclear. V lost 3 bases and J 7 bases, leaving 13 bases between the germline ends. The CDR3 length is 13 residues. Germline assignment: CDR1 SGHDT and CDR2 YYEEEE. CDR3 DNA: TGTGCCAGCAGCTCCCGAGGGCCTAATGAAGCTTTCTTT. Amino acid sequence: CASSSRGPNEAFF.

The chain combines TRBV6-2 or TRBV6-3 with TRBJ2-5, with TRBD2 as a possible D gene (6 bases). V was trimmed by 0 bases and J by 8 bases, leaving 13 bases between them. The CDR3 spans 14 residues. The germline CDR1 and CDR2 sequences are MNHEY and SVGEGT. CDR3 region: CASSYSASAETQYF. The CDR3 DNA reads as TGTGCCAGCAGTTACTCGGCTAGCGCAGAAACCCAGTACTTC.

For the CDR3, the DNA is TGTGCCTGGAGCCAACCGGACCGCCGCTCCTACAATGAGCAGTTCTTC. It encodes CAWSQPDRRSYNEQFF. The genes are TRBV30 and TRBJ2-1, with D uncertain. The CDR3 consists of 16 residues. CDR1 and CDR2 (germline): GTSNPN, SVGIG (reference sequence). V was shortened by 3 bases and J by 0 bases, with 15 bases between the two germline ends.

The chain has TRBV11-2 and TRBJ1-1; 7 nucleotides match TRBD1. Germline CDR1 is SGHAT and CDR2 is FQNNGV. V lost 5 bases and J lost 0; bases outside the gene matches: 9. This CDR3 is built from 16 residues. CDR3 in amino acids: CASSPPGQPMNTEAFF. For the CDR3, the DNA is TGTGCCAGCAGCCCTCCGGGACAGCCCATGAACACTGAAGCTTTCTTT.

J is TRBJ1-2 and V is TRBV12-3 or TRBV12-4; TRBD1 aligns across 7 bases. This CDR3 comprises 14 residues. Trimming took 6 bases from V and 8 from J; bases not matched to a gene: 12. CDR3 in amino acids: CASRPGGGNGGYTF. CDR3 in DNA: TGTGCCAGCAGGCCAGGAGGGGGCAACGGGGGCTACACCTTC.

The chain carries TRBV19 and TRBJ1-2; possible D gene TRBD1, 5 bases. Germline V gives CDR1 LNHDA, CDR2 SQIVND (reference sequence). Trimming pared 4 bases from V and 2 bases from J, leaving 8 bases between. This CDR3 is 13 amino acids long. Written as DNA, the CDR3 is TGTGCCAGTAGTAAGGGACGGAACTATGGCTACACCTTC. It codes for CASSKGRNYGYTF.

The chain carries TRBV5-4 and TRBJ2-5, with 9 nucleotides matching TRBD2. Germline CDR1 SGHNT, CDR2 YYREEE (reference sequence). CDR3 size: 15 residues. Trimming cost V 5 bases and J 5 bases; bases outside gene matches: 10. CDR3 coding DNA: TGTGCCAGCAGTTACTTCGGCGGGAGGGGGGAGACCCAGTACTTC. It codes for CASSYFGGRGETQYF.

The chain employs TRBV6-5 and TRBJ2-5, with 13 positions matching TRBD2. The CDR3 spans 16 residues. V lost 0 bases to trimming and J lost 7 bases; unmatched junction nucleotides: 5. Germline loops: CDR1 MNHEY, CDR2 SVGAGI. This CDR3 is CASSYSGTSGVGTQYF. In DNA form, the CDR3 reads TGTGCCAGCAGTTACTCCGGGACTAGCGGGGTGGGGACCCAGTACTTC.

This chain links TRBV18 with TRBJ2-2, with 8 bases lining up with TRBD1. V shed 4 bases, J shed 4 bases, and the junction held 5 bases outside the gene matches. The CDR3 runs 15 residues. Germline V gene data show CDR1 as KGHSH and CDR2 as LQKENI. CDR3 region: CASSLIGQGTGELFF. CDR3 nucleotide sequence: TGTGCCAGCTCACTGATCGGACAGGGCACCGGGGAGCTGTTTTTT. Based on the CDR3 plus reference TRBV18 and TRBJ2-2, the full variable domain is NAGVMQNPRHLVRRRGQEARLRCSPMKGHSHVYWYRQLPEEGLKFMVYLQKENIIDESGMPKERFSAEFPKEGPSILRIQQVVRGDSAAYFCASSLIGQGTGELFFGEGSRLTVL.

This chain links TRBV3-1 with TRBJ1-4; D might be TRBD1 (6 bases). The germline V and J ends were trimmed by 4 bases and 5 bases, with 17 bases remaining between them. This CDR3 comprises 16 residues. Germline V gene data show CDR1 as LGHDT and CDR2 as YNNKEL (reference sequence). The CDR3 region is CASSPAGGASNEKLFF. The CDR3 nucleotides read TGTGCCAGCAGCCCAGCCGGGGGGGCAAGCAATGAAAAACTGTTTTTT.

The chain has TRBV4-2 and TRBJ1-3; D uncertain. The germline V gene has CDR1 LGHNA and CDR2 YNFKEQ. Trimming removed 0 bases from V and 0 bases from J, with 6 bases in between. CDR3 size: 15 residues. The CDR3 sequence is CASSQDLNSGNTIYF. CDR3 coding DNA: TGTGCCAGCAGCCAAGATCTGAACTCTGGAAACACCATATATTTT.

The chain uses TRBV6-2 or TRBV6-3 and TRBJ2-3, with D possibly matching TRBD2 (6 bases). Trimming cost V 5 bases and J 10 bases, with 16 bases left between them. The CDR3 runs 13 residues. Germline V gene data show CDR1 as MNHEY and CDR2 as SVGEGT. The CDR3 spells CASSTPGLPAQYF. The CDR3 bases are TGTGCCAGCAGTACACCGGGACTCCCAGCGCAGTATTTT.

The chain has TRBV9 and TRBJ2-3, with a weak D call TRBD2 (5 bases). The CDR3 spans 15 residues. Germline V gene sequence: CDR1 SGDLS, CDR2 YYNGEE. The V and J ends lost 0 bases and 3 bases respectively, with 11 bases between them. The CDR3 bases are TGTGCCAGCAGCGTAGTTCGGGGATGGACAGATACGCAGTATTTT. This translates into CASSVVRGWTDTQYF.

V is TRBV2 and J is TRBJ1-5, with D perhaps TRBD1 (5 bases). Germline CDR1 and CDR2: SNHLY and FYNNEI. The CDR3 length is 13 residues. Trimming removed 7 bases at V and 2 bases at J, with 9 bases between. CDR3 nucleotide sequence: TGTGCCAGCACCGGGGACGGCAATCAGCCCCAGCATTTT. Translating gives CASTGDGNQPQHF.

The V gene is TRBV11-1, the J gene TRBJ2-6; 8 nucleotides match TRBD2. The CDR3 is 20 amino acids. Trimming cost V 4 bases and J 2 bases; bases outside gene matches: 16. Germline CDR1 is SGHAT and CDR2 is FQDESV (reference sequence). The CDR3 DNA reads as TGTGCCAGCAGCTCGCCCCCGGGGGGGAAGCTCTCCACTGGGGCCAACGTCCTGACTTTC. Protein sequence: CASSSPPGGKLSTGANVLTF.

The chain carries TRBV12-3 or TRBV12-4 and TRBJ1-2, with 9 positions matching TRBD1. V was pared by 3 bases and J by 7 bases, with 9 bases of the junction left unmatched. The CDR3 spans 15 residues. CDR3 nucleotides: TGTGCCAGCAGTTTGGGGGACAGGGTAGCCGGTGGCTACACCTTC. It translates to CASSLGDRVAGGYTF.

The chain couples TRBV14 to TRBJ2-1, with 9 bases aligning to TRBD2. The germline gives CDR1 SGHDN, CDR2 FVKESK. The CDR3 totals 15 residues. With V trimmed by 3 bases and J by 4 bases, 4 bases remained unmatched. As DNA, the CDR3 is TGTGCCAGCAGCCAGTCTAGCGGGGCTTACAATGAGCAGTTCTTC. Protein: CASSQSSGAYNEQFF.

The chain joins TRBV6-1 to TRBJ2-6, with a weak D call TRBD1 (5 bases). Trimming stripped 5 bases from V and 2 bases from J, with 16 bases between. Germline V gene data show CDR1 as MNHNS and CDR2 as SASEGT. The CDR3 runs 17 residues. The CDR3 spells CASSPRQSVAGANVLTF. In DNA, the CDR3 is TGTGCCAGCAGTCCACGACAGTCCGTCGCTGGGGCCAACGTCCTGACTTTC.

The chain employs TRBV12-3 or TRBV12-4 and TRBJ1-3; no definite D call. This CDR3 comprises 15 residues. V was shortened by 3 bases and J by 0 bases, with 9 bases between the two germline ends. The CDR3 sequence is CASSFNPSSGNTIYF. The CDR3 DNA reads as TGTGCCAGCAGTTTCAACCCGAGCTCTGGAAACACCATATATTTT.